This is a list of T cell receptor beta chains from one sample in a study of blood T cell repertoires in COVID-19. Method: immunoSEQ multiplex PCR; TCRdb's copy keeps in-frame clones and lacks some. In the table there are around 260,000 clones, about 87% of which are singletons. The material sequenced was peripheral blood. The receptors were gathered from a woman in her fifties or sixties with COVID-19, enrolled during active disease. CDR3s include the opening cysteine and the closing phenylalanine or tryptophan. D genes are given only for firm matches. Clone size is not always given. Where it is, it says once, few, many or a class for expanded clones.

CDR3 DNA | CDR3 protein | D gene | J gene | V gene | clone size
TGTGCCAGCAGCGTAGACCCCGAGGTCCACTCTGGAAACACCATATATTTT | CASSVDPEVHSGNTIYF | . | TRBJ1-3 | TRBV9 | .
TGTGCCAGCAGCTTGGACAGCTCTGGAAACACCATATATTTT | CASSLDSSGNTIYF | . | TRBJ1-3 | TRBV11-3 | .
TGTGCCAGCACCGAGGTTGTTAAAAACAGGGGAGAGCAGTACTTC | CASTEVVKNRGEQYF | TRBD1 | TRBJ2-7 | TRBV11-2 | .
TGTGCCAGTAGTCCGAGGCGGGCGGGTTCGAACACCGGGGAGCTGTTTTTT | CASSPRRAGSNTGELFF | . | TRBJ2-2 | TRBV19 | .
TGTGCCAGTGTTGACAGGGGCAGTGAAAAACTGTTTTTT | CASVDRGSEKLFF | TRBD1 | TRBJ1-4 | TRBV19 | .
TGTGCCAGCGGCGAGGTGGTCGGGACAGGGTCCTATGGCTACACCTTC | CASGEVVGTGSYGYTF | TRBD1 | TRBJ1-2 | TRBV28 | .
TGTGCCAGCAGCGCCGACAGTTACAATCAGCCCCAGCATTTT | CASSADSYNQPQHF | . | TRBJ1-5 | TRBV5-8 | .
TGTGCCAGCAGCCCTAGGACAGATACGCAGTATTTT | CASSPRTDTQYF | . | TRBJ2-3 | TRBV7-6 | .
TGCGCCAGCAGCGGACTAGCGAGACTCACAGATACGCAGTATTTT | CASSGLARLTDTQYF | TRBD2 | TRBJ2-3 | TRBV5-1 | once
TGTGCCCGGGAGACAGGGGCTGGGTCTGAAGCTTTCTTT | CARETGAGSEAFF | TRBD1 | TRBJ1-1 | TRBV30 | .
TGTGCCAGCAGCATGGGACACCGACCTATAAACTATGGCTACACCTTC | CASSMGHRPINYGYTF | . | TRBJ1-2 | TRBV9 | once
TGTGCCAGCAGTTTAAGTTCCGGGACTAGGCATGAGCAGTACTTC | CASSLSSGTRHEQYF | TRBD2 | TRBJ2-7 | TRBV28 | .
TGTGCCAGCAGCCCCCGACGAAGGGGGGGGTACAATGAGCAGTTCTTC | CASSPRRRGGYNEQFF | . | TRBJ2-1 | TRBV11-3 | .
TGCAGTGCTAGTAGACTAGCGGGAGACCTGGGCTCCTACAATGAGCAGTTCTTC | CSASRLAGDLGSYNEQFF | TRBD2 | TRBJ2-1 | TRBV20-1 | .
TGTGCCAGCAGTTCGCTACAGGTGACCGGGGAGCTGTTTTTT | CASSSLQVTGELFF | . | TRBJ2-2 | TRBV27 | .
TGTGCCAGCAGCTTAAGGGGGACGCCACCTCCGGATGAGCAGTTCTTC | CASSLRGTPPPDEQFF | . | TRBJ2-1 | TRBV11-3 | .
TGTGCCAGCAAGGGGAGACTAGACGGGACAGATACGCAGTATTTT | CASKGRLDGTDTQYF | . | TRBJ2-3 | TRBV6-6 | .
TGTGCCAGCAGGAGGACTAGCGGGAGATTTCACACCGGGGAGCTGTTTTTT | CASRRTSGRFHTGELFF | TRBD2 | TRBJ2-2 | TRBV2 | .
TGTGCCAGCAGCCAAGGGGACAGAACGACCGGGGAGCTGTTTTTT | CASSQGDRTTGELFF | TRBD1 | TRBJ2-2 | TRBV3-1/TRBV3-2 | few
TGCGCCAGCAGCCCCCAGACAGGAGCCACCGGGGAGCTGTTTTTT | CASSPQTGATGELFF | . | TRBJ2-2 | TRBV5-1 | .
TGCAGCGTTGGAGGGACAGGGTTCGAGCAGTACTTC | CSVGGTGFEQYF | TRBD1 | TRBJ2-7 | TRBV29-1 | .
TGTGCCAGCAAGGGGACAGTAGGCGTTGGCAATCAGCCCCAGCATTTT | CASKGTVGVGNQPQHF | TRBD1 | TRBJ1-5 | TRBV27 | .
TGTGCCAGCACCCCTCAGGGTGGGGGGCAAGAGACCCAGTACTTC | CASTPQGGGQETQYF | . | TRBJ2-5 | TRBV2 | .
TGTGCCAGCAGCCAAGAGAGGTCTGAGAAGACTGAAGCTTTCTTT | CASSQERSEKTEAFF | . | TRBJ1-1 | TRBV3-1/TRBV3-2 | .
TGTGCCAGCAGTTTAACGGGGATCGGCTATGGCTACACCTTC | CASSLTGIGYGYTF | . | TRBJ1-2 | TRBV27 | .
TGTGCCAGCAGTGAAACCTTAGCGGGAACATACACCGGGGAGCTGTTTTTT | CASSETLAGTYTGELFF | TRBD2 | TRBJ2-2 | TRBV6-1 | .
TGTGCCAGCAGCGGGATTCCAGGGGACCCACGCTCCTACAATGAGCAGTTCTTC | CASSGIPGDPRSYNEQFF | . | TRBJ2-1 | TRBV7-3 | once
TGCGCCAGCGGATCGAGCGGGGCTATCTCCTACAATGAGCAGTTCTTC | CASGSSGAISYNEQFF | TRBD2 | TRBJ2-1 | TRBV5-1 | once
TGTGCCAGCAGCACCGCCGGGACAGGCTTCTACGAGCAGTACTTC | CASSTAGTGFYEQYF | TRBD1 | TRBJ2-7 | TRBV5-5 | .
TGTGCCAGCTCACAAAGTGGGGCGGGAGTTTCATCCGGGGCCAACGTCCTGACTTTC | CASSQSGAGVSSGANVLTF | TRBD2 | TRBJ2-6 | TRBV18 | .
TGTGCCAGCAGCCCCCGGGCCTCACGGGGTAGCACAGATACGCAGTATTTT | CASSPRASRGSTDTQYF | . | TRBJ2-3 | TRBV5-4 | few
TGTGCCAGCAGGGACGGGAGGCTAGCAGTAGCAGATACGCAGTATTTT | CASRDGRLAVADTQYF | TRBD2 | TRBJ2-3 | TRBV28 | once
TGTGCCAGCAGTCGGTCCGGCAGGGGGAACACTGAAGCTTTCTTT | CASSRSGRGNTEAFF | . | TRBJ1-1 | TRBV6-5 | .
TGTGCCAGCAGCCTGGGAGGCATTAGCTCTGTGGGGGCCAACGTCCTGACTTTC | CASSLGGISSVGANVLTF | . | TRBJ2-6 | TRBV27 | .
TGTGCCAGCAGCCAACGCAGGGGCCCCTACGAGCAGTACTTC | CASSQRRGPYEQYF | . | TRBJ2-7 | TRBV14 | once
TGTGCCAGCAGCCCGGACAGGGGATATCTGTTTTTT | CASSPDRGYLFF | TRBD1 | TRBJ1-4 | TRBV6-2/TRBV6-3 | .
TGCGCCAGCAGCTCGACAGGATTGGCGTCTCCTGGGGCCAACGTCCTGACTTTC | CASSSTGLASPGANVLTF | . | TRBJ2-6 | TRBV5-1 | .
TGTGCCAGCAGTCAGGGCGGGACTGAACAAGAGACCCAGTACTTC | CASSQGGTEQETQYF | . | TRBJ2-5 | TRBV7-7 | .
TGTGCCAGCAGCTCCAGGGGGCTAGGCGAGCAGTACTTC | CASSSRGLGEQYF | TRBD1 | TRBJ2-7 | TRBV5-4 | .
TGTGCCAGCAGCTTACGACAGGGGGCCTTCGATGAGCAGTTCTTC | CASSLRQGAFDEQFF | TRBD1 | TRBJ2-1 | TRBV11-2 | .
TGTGCCAGCAGCGTAGGATCCCAGGGAGAGACCCAGTACTTC | CASSVGSQGETQYF | . | TRBJ2-5 | TRBV9 | .
TGTGCCAGTTCCTCCGGGACAGGGTGGAACACTGAAGCTTTCTTT | CASSSGTGWNTEAFF | TRBD1 | TRBJ1-1 | TRBV19 | .
TGTGCCAGCAGTTCCCTAGGAGCAGGACAGGGCAATCAGCCCCAGCATTTT | CASSSLGAGQGNQPQHF | TRBD1 | TRBJ1-5 | TRBV28 | .
TGTGCCAGCAGCTTAGGGACAGGGCTTAACGAGCAGTACTTC | CASSLGTGLNEQYF | TRBD1 | TRBJ2-7 | TRBV7-9 | .
TGTGCCGGGACAGCGATCACTGAAGCTTTCTTT | CAGTAITEAFF | TRBD1 | TRBJ1-1 | TRBV20-1 | .
TGTGCCAGCAGCTTATGGGACAGGGGGGATCAGCCCCAGCATTTT | CASSLWDRGDQPQHF | TRBD1 | TRBJ1-5 | TRBV7-6 | .
TGTGCCAGCGGCCACTCCTACGAGCAGTACTTC | CASGHSYEQYF | . | TRBJ2-7 | TRBV28 | .
TGTGCCAGCAGCTTAGGCCTATTCTCTGGAAACACCATATATTTT | CASSLGLFSGNTIYF | . | TRBJ1-3 | TRBV11-2 | .
TGTGCCAGCACCCTAGCGGGAGGGGGCACCGGGGAGCTGTTTTTT | CASTLAGGGTGELFF | TRBD2 | TRBJ2-2 | TRBV9 | .
TGTGCCAGCAGCCCCCCGACTAGCGGACTTCTGAACACCGGGGAGCTGTTTTTT | CASSPPTSGLLNTGELFF | TRBD2 | TRBJ2-2 | TRBV7-9 | .
TGTGCCAGCAGCCAGGGACAGAATCAGCCCCAGCATTTT | CASSQGQNQPQHF | TRBD1 | TRBJ1-5 | TRBV3-1/TRBV3-2 | .
TGTGCCAGCAGCTTTGGTTCGGGGAGTAGCAATCAGCCCCAGCATTTT | CASSFGSGSSNQPQHF | . | TRBJ1-5 | TRBV5-8 | .